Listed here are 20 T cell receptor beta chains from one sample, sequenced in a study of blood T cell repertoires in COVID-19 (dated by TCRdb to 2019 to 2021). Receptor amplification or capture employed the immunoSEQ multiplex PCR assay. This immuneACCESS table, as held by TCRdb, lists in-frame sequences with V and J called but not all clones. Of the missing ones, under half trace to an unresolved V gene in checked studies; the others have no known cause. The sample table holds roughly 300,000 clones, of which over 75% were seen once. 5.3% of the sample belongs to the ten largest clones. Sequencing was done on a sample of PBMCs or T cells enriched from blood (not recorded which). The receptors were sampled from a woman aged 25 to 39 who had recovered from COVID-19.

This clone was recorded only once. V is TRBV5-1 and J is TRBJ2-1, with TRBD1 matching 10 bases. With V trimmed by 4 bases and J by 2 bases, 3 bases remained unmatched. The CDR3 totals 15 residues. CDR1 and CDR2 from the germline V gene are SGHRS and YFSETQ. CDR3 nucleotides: TGCGCCAGCAGCCCCGGGACAGGGGCCTACAATGAGCAGTTCTTC. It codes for CASSPGTGAYNEQFF.

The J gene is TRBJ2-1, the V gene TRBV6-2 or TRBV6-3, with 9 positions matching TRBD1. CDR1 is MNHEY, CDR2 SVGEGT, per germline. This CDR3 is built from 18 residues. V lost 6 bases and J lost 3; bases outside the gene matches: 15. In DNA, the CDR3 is TGTGCCAGCAGCAGTTATAAGGTGGGACAGGGAAGCTACAATGAGCAGTTCTTC. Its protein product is CASSSYKVGQGSYNEQFF.

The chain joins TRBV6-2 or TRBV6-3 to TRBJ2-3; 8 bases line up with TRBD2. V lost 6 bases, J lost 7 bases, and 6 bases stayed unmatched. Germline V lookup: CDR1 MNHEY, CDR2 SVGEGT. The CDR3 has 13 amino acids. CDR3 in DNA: TGTGCCAGCAGCCGGGGGGGCGTGAATACGCAGTATTTT. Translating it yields CASSRGGVNTQYF.

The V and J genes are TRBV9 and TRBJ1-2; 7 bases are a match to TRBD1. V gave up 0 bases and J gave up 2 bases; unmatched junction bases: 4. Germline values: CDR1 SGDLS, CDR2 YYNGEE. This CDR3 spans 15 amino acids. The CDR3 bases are TGTGCCAGCAGCGTAGAGGCGGGACAGAACTATGGCTACACCTTC. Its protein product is CASSVEAGQNYGYTF.

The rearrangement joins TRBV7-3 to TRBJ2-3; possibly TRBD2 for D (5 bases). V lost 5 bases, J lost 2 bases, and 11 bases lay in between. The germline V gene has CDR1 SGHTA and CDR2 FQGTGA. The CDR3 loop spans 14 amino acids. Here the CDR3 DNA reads TGTGCCAGCAGCCCTACGAGGGACACAGATACGCAGTATTTT. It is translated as CASSPTRDTDTQYF.

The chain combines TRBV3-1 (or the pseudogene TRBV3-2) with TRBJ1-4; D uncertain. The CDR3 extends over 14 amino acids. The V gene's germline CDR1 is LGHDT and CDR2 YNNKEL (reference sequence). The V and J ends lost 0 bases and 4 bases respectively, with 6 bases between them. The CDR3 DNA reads TGTGCCAGCAGCCAAGAGGCCCTTAATGAAAAACTGTTTTTT. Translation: CASSQEALNEKLFF.

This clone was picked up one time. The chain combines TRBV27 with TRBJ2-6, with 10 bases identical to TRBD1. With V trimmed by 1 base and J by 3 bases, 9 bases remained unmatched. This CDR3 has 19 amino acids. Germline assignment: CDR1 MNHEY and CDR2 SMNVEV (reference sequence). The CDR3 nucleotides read TGTGCCAGCAGTTTATGGGGGACAGGGGATTTGAATGGGGCCAACGTCCTGACTTTC. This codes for CASSLWGTGDLNGANVLTF.

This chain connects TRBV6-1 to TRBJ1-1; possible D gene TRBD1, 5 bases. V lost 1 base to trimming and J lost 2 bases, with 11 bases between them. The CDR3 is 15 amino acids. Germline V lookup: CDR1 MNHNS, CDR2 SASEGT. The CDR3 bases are TGTGCCAGCAGTGAAGTTGACAGCTCTAACACTGAAGCTTTCTTT. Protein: CASSEVDSSNTEAFF.

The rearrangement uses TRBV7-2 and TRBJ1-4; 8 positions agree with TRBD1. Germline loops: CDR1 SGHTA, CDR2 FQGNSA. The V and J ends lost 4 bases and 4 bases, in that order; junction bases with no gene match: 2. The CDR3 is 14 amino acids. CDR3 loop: CASSSDRVNEKLFF. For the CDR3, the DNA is TGTGCCAGCAGCTCGGACAGGGTTAATGAAAAACTGTTTTTT. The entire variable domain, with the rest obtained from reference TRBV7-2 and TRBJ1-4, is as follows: GAGVSQSPSNKVTEKGKDVELRCDPISGHTALYWYRQSLGQGLEFLIYFQGNSAPDKSGLPSDRFSAERTGGSVSTLTIQRTQQEDSAVYLCASSSDRVNEKLFFGSGTQLSVL.

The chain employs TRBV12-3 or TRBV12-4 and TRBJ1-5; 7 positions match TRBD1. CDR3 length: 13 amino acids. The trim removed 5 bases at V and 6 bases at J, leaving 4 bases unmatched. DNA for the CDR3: TGTGCCAGCAGTCTGACAGGGAGTCAGCCCCAGCATTTT. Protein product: CASSLTGSQPQHF.

CDR3: CASSEGQGIGGYTF. The CDR3 DNA reads TGTGCCAGCAGTGAAGGACAGGGAATAGGTGGCTACACCTTC. V gene TRBV2 combines with J gene TRBJ1-2; 7 bases agree with TRBD1. J was trimmed by 7 bases and V by 1 base; bases with no gene match: 6. This CDR3 is built from 14 residues. Per germline, CDR1 SNHLY and CDR2 FYNNEI.

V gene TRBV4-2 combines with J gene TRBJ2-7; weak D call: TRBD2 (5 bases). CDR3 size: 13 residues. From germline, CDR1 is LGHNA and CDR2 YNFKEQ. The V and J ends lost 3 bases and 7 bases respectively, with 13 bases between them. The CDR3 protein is CASSHRGLGEQYF. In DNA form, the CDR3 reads TGTGCCAGCAGCCATCGTGGACTGGGTGAGCAGTACTTC.

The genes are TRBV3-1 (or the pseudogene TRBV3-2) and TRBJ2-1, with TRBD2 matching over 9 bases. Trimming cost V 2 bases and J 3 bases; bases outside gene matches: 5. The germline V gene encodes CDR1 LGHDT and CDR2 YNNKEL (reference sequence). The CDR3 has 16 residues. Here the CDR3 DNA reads TGTGCCAGCAGCCAAACGAGACTAGCGGACTACAATGAGCAGTTCTTC. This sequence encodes CASSQTRLADYNEQFF.

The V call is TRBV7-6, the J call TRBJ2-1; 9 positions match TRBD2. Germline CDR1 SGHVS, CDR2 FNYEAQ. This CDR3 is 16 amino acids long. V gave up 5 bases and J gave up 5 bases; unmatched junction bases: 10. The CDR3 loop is CASSEIGTSRHNEQFF. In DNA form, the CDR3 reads TGTGCCAGCAGCGAAATTGGGACTAGCAGACACAATGAGCAGTTCTTC.

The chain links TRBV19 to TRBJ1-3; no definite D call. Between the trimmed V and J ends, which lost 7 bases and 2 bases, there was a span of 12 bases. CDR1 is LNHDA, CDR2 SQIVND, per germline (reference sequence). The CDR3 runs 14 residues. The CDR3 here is CASTSGRAGNTIYF. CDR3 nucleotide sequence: TGTGCCAGTACCTCGGGGAGAGCTGGAAACACCATATATTTT.

Written as DNA, the CDR3 is TGTGCCAGCAGTGCGCAGGGGACAGGGGGCATGTACGAGCAGTACTTC. Protein: CASSAQGTGGMYEQYF. The V and J genes are TRBV27 and TRBJ2-7, with 12 bases fitting TRBD1. Germline CDR1 reads MNHEY; CDR2 reads SMNVEV (reference sequence). V dropped 5 bases and J dropped 4; count of bases not matched to a gene: 9. CDR3 size: 16 residues.

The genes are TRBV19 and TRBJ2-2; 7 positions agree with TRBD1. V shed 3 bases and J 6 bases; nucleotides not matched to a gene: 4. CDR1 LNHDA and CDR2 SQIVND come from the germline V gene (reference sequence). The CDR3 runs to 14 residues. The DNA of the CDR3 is TGTGCCAGTAGTATTGACAGGGCGGCCGGGGAGCTGTTTTTT. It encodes CASSIDRAAGELFF.

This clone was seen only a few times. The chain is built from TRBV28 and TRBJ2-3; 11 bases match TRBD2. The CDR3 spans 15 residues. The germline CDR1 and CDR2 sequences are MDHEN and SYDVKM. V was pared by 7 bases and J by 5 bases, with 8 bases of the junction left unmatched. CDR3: CASNYLAGGRDTQYF. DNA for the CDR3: TGTGCCAGCAACTATTTAGCGGGGGGGAGAGATACGCAGTATTTT.

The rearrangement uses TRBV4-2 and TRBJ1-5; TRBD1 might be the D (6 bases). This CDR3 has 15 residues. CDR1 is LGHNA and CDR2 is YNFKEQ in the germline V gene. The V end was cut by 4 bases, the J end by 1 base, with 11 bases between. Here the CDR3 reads CASSPDRSSNQPQHF. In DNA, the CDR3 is TGTGCCAGCAGCCCCGACAGGTCGAGCAATCAGCCCCAGCATTTT.

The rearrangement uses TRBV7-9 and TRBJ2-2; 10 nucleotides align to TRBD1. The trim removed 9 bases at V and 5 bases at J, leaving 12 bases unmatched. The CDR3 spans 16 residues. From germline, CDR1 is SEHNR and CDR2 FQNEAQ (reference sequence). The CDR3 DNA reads TGTGCCAGTATCCTTGACAGGGGGCTTCGGACCGGGGAGCTGTTTTTT. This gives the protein CASILDRGLRTGELFF.